The rows below give T cell receptor beta chains drawn from one sample of a study of T cell changes during pregnancy in multiple sclerosis. Sequenced by immunoSEQ multiplex PCR; TCRdb stores in-frame clones only, minus some. The top ten hold roughly 0.6% of the sample, which has tens of thousands of clones, 92% seen once. The sequenced sample was CD4+ T cells from peripheral blood mononuclear cells, obtained after pregnancy. These receptors were taken from a female donor in good health, enrolled as a control in a pregnancy study. CDR3s leave out the opening cysteine and the closing phenylalanine or tryptophan. The D gene is left open where the match is weak. Clone size is given for some rows only: seen once, a few or many times, or a class if the clone is expanded.

>TRBJ2-3|TRBV7-2|.|.
ASSRGGSGWADTQY
>TRBJ2-7|TRBV27|.|.
ASTPRQGLYEQY
>TRBJ2-3|TRBV7-9|.|few
ASSPGISGNTQY
>TRBJ2-3|TRBV6-5|.|.
ASSSWRGQDTQY
>TRBJ2-3|TRBV7-9|.|.
ASSQRRDTQY
>TRBJ2-1|TRBV19|TRBD1|.
ASRLDRSSYNEQF
>TRBJ1-1|TRBV19|TRBD1|.
ASSTRTGWNTEAF
>TRBJ2-1|TRBV5-4|TRBD1|once
ASSAPTGVDEQF
>TRBJ2-5|TRBV5-4|.|.
ASRKLAGETQY
>TRBJ1-1|TRBV6-1|.|few
ASSGTDLTEAF
>TRBJ1-1|TRBV25-1|.|.
ASSGGANTEAF
>TRBJ1-4|TRBV28|.|.
ASRRDPRGGEGSTNEKLF
>TRBJ2-3|TRBV5-1|.|.
ASSLNSGLADRTDTQY
>TRBJ2-7|TRBV25-1|.|.
ASSDQGLHLSDEQY
>TRBJ1-1|TRBV6-1|TRBD1|once
ASRATGEVAEAF
>TRBJ1-1|TRBV19|TRBD1|once
ATRVTGGTEAF
>TRBJ2-7|TRBV6-6|.|.
ASSYGRENGNEQY
>TRBJ2-5|TRBV10-2|TRBD2|.
ASTPLGLARGAQY
>TRBJ1-4|TRBV7-9|.|.
ASSSRTGFNEKLF
>TRBJ2-7|TRBV5-5|TRBD1|.
ASSLEGQGLEQY
>TRBJ1-2|TRBV5-4|TRBD1|.
ASSKEQGATGT
>TRBJ1-4|TRBV11-3|TRBD1|.
ASSSRGSRGPLETNEKLF
>TRBJ2-7|TRBV6-1|TRBD1|.
ASTRRTGGNYEQY
>TRBJ2-1|TRBV19|.|.
ASRGPGGSYNEQF
>TRBJ2-5|TRBV4-1|TRBD2|.
ASSGRTSGSSLGETQY
>TRBJ2-7|TRBV7-2|.|few
ASSLIRSYEQY
>TRBJ2-5|TRBV7-9|.|.
ASSFTSSQETQY
>TRBJ1-1|TRBV6-5|TRBD1|.
ASSPRQGRHTEAF
>TRBJ1-1|TRBV29-1|.|once
SVSSGVNTEAF
>TRBJ2-1|TRBV14|.|.
ASSLSRNEQF
>TRBJ1-5|TRBV19|TRBD1|.
ASSRPGQGPREPQH
>TRBJ2-7|TRBV13|TRBD2|.
ASSLSHRRTSGGGEQY
>TRBJ1-5|TRBV30|TRBD1|.
AWSRGQGGDQPQH
>TRBJ1-2|TRBV29-1|.|.
SAAGSNYGYT
>TRBJ2-3|TRBV19|.|.
ASTRFGGGMWSPTDTQY
>TRBJ2-5|TRBV7-6|TRBD2|.
ASSSREANLQETQY
>TRBJ1-1|TRBV6-1|.|few
ASTLAVMNTEAF
>TRBJ2-7|TRBV10-3|.|.
AISDRDYEQY
>TRBJ2-2|TRBV18|.|.
ASSPPRNTGELF
>TRBJ2-2|TRBV7-8|.|.
ASRPGLANTGELF
>TRBJ2-2|TRBV19|.|.
ASSPSGGDPNTGELF
>TRBJ2-7|TRBV14|TRBD2|.
ASSRTSGSLYEQY
>TRBJ1-1|TRBV6-1|.|many
ASSRITGTEAF
>TRBJ2-7|TRBV10-3|.|.
AISDMGGLYEQY
>TRBJ2-1|TRBV5-4|.|.
ASSLNGGRGHNEQF
>.|TRBV6-6|.|once
ASSAGTGTYEQY
>TRBJ2-5|TRBV2|TRBD2|.
ASTLAVQETQY
>TRBJ2-3|TRBV6-1|.|.
ASSERPGTSTDTQY
>TRBJ2-3|TRBV10-3|TRBD1|.
AISESGQGGKDTQY
>TRBJ1-1|TRBV30|.|.
AWSSTGFGTEAF
>TRBJ2-7|TRBV5-4|.|.
ASSLGARVDEQY
>TRBJ2-1|TRBV28|TRBD2|.
ATMEGSSGRHEQF
>TRBJ2-7|TRBV28|.|.
ASTPTRYYEQY
>TRBJ1-4|TRBV19|.|.
ASRRQDPFEKLF
>TRBJ2-7|TRBV6-5|TRBD2|.
ASSSGTSGGGEQY
>TRBJ1-1|TRBV18|TRBD1|.
ASSGRPGQGAPVKEAF
>TRBJ1-1|TRBV2|.|.
ASSRQTGPRAF
>TRBJ1-2|TRBV6-6|.|.
ASSYYAPDGYT